This T cell receptor (beta chain) was captured in a study of blood T cell repertoires in COVID-19 (dated by TCRdb to 2018 to 2020). Background on the whole study: Collaborator samples came from the United States, Italy and Spain and covered acute and convalescent phases of COVID-19. Samples were obtained from the ongoing ImmuneRACE study (first 160 participants) and from 1,254 subjects provided by 6 global collaborators. Nearly every sample came with metadata listing a de-identified subject ID, COVID-19 status, age in years and sex. The repertoires were made available in a free public database intended to serve as a resource for research on the immune response to SARS-CoV-2. Where available, HLA class I and class II types were taken from metadata supplied by the sample provider and were not determined by assay-based typing. The prospective study material was composed of cDNA or gDNA derived from T cells, B-cell-depleted T cells, or PBMCs. Subjects who had been exposed to COVID-19, were actively infected with it, or had recovered from it provided the deeply sampled blood TCRbeta repertoires that made up the dataset. Overall results and qualifications from the work: The quantity of clinical and demographic metadata differed by source and by participant and was supplied without curation.

TCRbeta CDR3 regions were amplified from genomic DNA by means of the immunoSEQ Assay, a bias-controlled multiplex PCR. The original pipeline was this. Nucleated cell counts per sample were estimated from amplification of reference gene primers within the assay. To quantify the absolute abundance of each unique TCRbeta CDR3 rearrangement, sequence reads were collapsed and filtered. For each sample, productive Simpson clonality was calculated as the square root of Simpson's diversity index across productive rearrangements. Entries here come from immuneACCESS through TCRdb and include only in-frame sequences with V and J called. Some clones fail to appear in such tables; in the studies checked, an unresolved V gene covers under half of the shortfall, and the cause of the remainder is unknown. That table is the source of V, J and clone size, and D and trimming were worked out from the DNA. A total of around 64,000 clones appear in this sample, roughly 91% of them only once. Roughly 10% of the sample goes to the ten largest clones.

The collaborating institutions used their own protocols to collect whole blood in K2EDTA tubes. For TCRbeta analysis, collaborator samples were shipped as frozen whole blood, as isolated PBMCs, or as DNA extracted from either sample type. Note on this clone: Its recognized antigen is unknown. No much larger clone exists at a distance of one base, and base qualities are not known.

The receptor was derived from a woman under 30 with acute or convalescent COVID-19. Source material: peripheral blood.

The DNA sequence reads TGTGCCAGCGGCGAACAGGGTTATGGCTACACCTTC. Its product reads: CASGEQGYGYTF. This sequence uses TRBV27 and TRBJ1-2; the D gene is possibly TRBD1, with 6 bases matching. V loses 8 bases, J loses 5 bases, and the germline ends lie 12 bases apart. The germline V gene encodes CDR1 MNHEY and CDR2 SMNVEV (reference sequence). The CDR3 goes from the cysteine to the phenylalanine over 12 residues. Only CDR3 DNA remains: 36 bases, in frame from the first base.